This T cell receptor (beta chain) was found in a study of blood T cell repertoires in COVID-19. Study-level information: From the United States, Italy and Spain came samples of acute and convalescent COVID-19. T cells, B-cell-depleted T cells, or PBMCs supplied cDNA or gDNA.

In the original workflow: Amplifying reference gene primers gave estimates of nucleated cell counts. Produced via immunoSEQ multiplex PCR; TCRdb's table is partial and in-frame only. The DNA gave D and trimming, while V, J and clone size come from that table. This sample yields some 250,000 clones, of which about 90% are seen a single time; 1.2% belongs to the top ten. The V end was cut by 7 bases, the J end by 1 base, with 19 bases between. The CDR3 runs 16 residues. Germline V gene data show CDR1 as SNHLY and CDR2 as FYNNEI. The specimen was PBMCs or T cells enriched from blood (not recorded which). The rearrangement uses TRBV2 and TRBJ1-2; D not resolved. The sequence came from a human donor in a cohort exposed to, infected with or recovered from COVID-19 (not recorded which). The donor label of this sample is uncertain. The CDR3 is CASIFSPFRSNYGYTF. CDR3 in DNA: TGTGCCAGCATCTTTAGCCCCTTTCGGAGTAACTATGGCTACACCTTC.